Following are 12 T cell receptor beta chains from one sample sequenced in a study of T cells in Graves' hyperthyroidism and ophthalmopathy. Amplification of TCR beta CDR3 regions used RNA as the template. First-round RT-PCR with HTBI primers amplified the TCR CDR3 region. TCRdb reanalysed the multiplex PCR reads using MiXCR and keeps one entry per CDR3 protein. This sample carries 450,000 to 600,000 distinct CDR3 sequences, 12% to 15% of them seen once, and the ten largest clones take approximately 15%. Sequenced material: blood. The receptors shown here come from a woman between 40 and 50 years old with Graves' hyperthyroidism.

This clonotype has ten or more counts. The genes are TRBV12-3 or TRBV12-4 and TRBJ1-1, with D perhaps TRBD1 (6 bases). This CDR3 has 12 amino acids. Trimming removed 8 bases from V and 10 bases from J, with 17 bases in between. The CDR3 bases are TGTGCCAGCCGCGGACTTCGGGGGGCAGCTTTCTTT. This gives the protein CASRGLRGAAFF.

The chain recombines TRBV6-2 or TRBV6-3 with TRBJ2-3; D gene uncertain. Germline V lookup: CDR1 MNHEY, CDR2 SVGEGT. CDR3 size: 15 residues. V was shortened by 0 bases and J by 2 bases, with 9 bases between the two germline ends. The CDR3, as DNA: TGTGCCAGCAGTTACTCGACGTTTTCCACAGATACGCAGTATTTT. Residues: CASSYSTFSTDTQYF.

The chain uses TRBV11-2 and TRBJ1-3; 9 bases line up with TRBD1. This CDR3 has 18 residues. The germline V gene encodes CDR1 SGHAT and CDR2 FQNNGV. V lost 4 bases, J lost 2 bases, and 12 bases stayed unmatched. The CDR3 DNA is TGTGCCAGCAGCTCCCGGGACAGGGTATCGGAGGCTGGAAACACCATATATTTT. It yields the protein CASSSRDRVSEAGNTIYF.

The chain has TRBV30 and TRBJ1-2; D is unclear. The germline V gene has CDR1 GTSNPN and CDR2 SVGIG (reference sequence). The CDR3 is made up of 12 amino acids. Trimming shortened V by 2 bases and J by 8 bases, and 12 bases separated the two germline ends. CDR3: CAWSRQNRGYTF. Written as DNA, the CDR3 is TGTGCCTGGAGTCGACAAAATAGAGGCTACACCTTC.

This clonotype was seen repeatedly, ten times or more. The chain couples TRBV6-1 to TRBJ1-5; no clear D. Trimming removed 5 bases from V and 1 base from J, with 12 bases in between. The CDR3 sequence is 15 residues long. Germline loops: CDR1 MNHNS, CDR2 SASEGT. The CDR3 sequence: CASSFVGRSNQPQHF. DNA of the CDR3: TGTGCCAGCAGTTTCGTTGGACGGAGCAATCAGCCCCAGCATTTT.

This clonotype was observed at least ten times. The chain carries TRBV5-1 and TRBJ1-1; possibly TRBD1 for D (5 bases). Trimming took off 3 bases at V and 0 bases at J, with 12 bases between the two ends. CDR1 is SGHRS and CDR2 is YFSETQ in the germline V gene. CDR3 length equals 15 residues. The CDR3 spells CASSSTGTVNTEAFF. For the CDR3, the DNA is TGCGCCAGCAGCTCCACCGGGACCGTGAACACTGAAGCTTTCTTT.

This clonotype has a count of ten or more. The V gene is TRBV10-3, the J gene TRBJ2-2; 8 nucleotides line up with TRBD1. CDR1 ENHRY and CDR2 SYGVKD come from the germline V gene. The CDR3 totals 16 residues. Losses at the gene ends were 6 bases for V and 4 bases for J; bases not matched to a gene: 10. This chain's CDR3 is CAISPTGVPGTGELFF. Written as DNA, the CDR3 is TGTGCCATCAGCCCGACAGGGGTCCCTGGCACCGGGGAGCTGTTTTTT.

This clonotype came up many times. This sequence joins TRBV24-1 and TRBJ1-1; D gene ambiguous. The CDR3 is 13 amino acids. Per germline, CDR1 KGHDR and CDR2 SFDVKD. Trimming cost V 3 bases and J 2 bases, with 6 bases left between them. The DNA of the CDR3 is TGTGCCACCAGTGATCCCCCCAACACTGAAGCTTTCTTT. Translated: CATSDPPNTEAFF.

This CDR3 is CASTGQGGFSNQPQHF. As DNA, the CDR3 is TGTGCCAGCACAGGACAGGGAGGCTTTAGCAATCAGCCCCAGCATTTT. This chain uses TRBV2 with TRBJ1-5; 8 nucleotides align to TRBD1. After removal of 7 bases from V and 0 bases from J, the junction contained 8 bases not matched to a gene. Per the germline V gene, CDR1 is SNHLY and CDR2 is FYNNEI. This CDR3 is built from 16 residues.

This clonotype was detected many times. V and J are TRBV12-3 or TRBV12-4 and TRBJ1-6; 11 bases are a match to TRBD1. Trimming removed 6 bases from V and 9 bases from J; junction bases left unmatched: 10. The CDR3 is 16 amino acids. Written as DNA, the CDR3 is TGTGCCAGCAGCCGAGAGTCCGGGACAGGGGGTTCACCCCTCCACTTT. It specifies CASSRESGTGGSPLHF.

The V and J genes are TRBV14 and TRBJ2-7; the D gene is possibly TRBD2 (6 bases). Trimming shortened V by 0 bases and J by 1 base, and 13 bases separated the two germline ends. Looked up from germline, CDR1 is SGHDN and CDR2 is FVKESK. The CDR3 runs 16 residues. The CDR3, as DNA: TGTGCCAGCAGCCAAGATTGGGGGGAAAAGTCCTACGAGCAGTACTTC. Translated, it gives CASSQDWGEKSYEQYF. Supplemented by reference TRBV14 and TRBJ2-7, the full variable domain reads EAGVTQFPSHSVIEKGQTVTLRCDPISGHDNLYWYRRVMGKEIKFLLHFVKESKQDESGMPNNRFLAERTGGTYSTLKVQPAELEDSGVYFCASSQDWGEKSYEQYFGPGTRLTVT.

This clonotype was recorded at least ten times. This chain joins TRBV6-1 and TRBJ1-5; weak D call: TRBD1 (5 bases). Germline-derived CDR1 and CDR2 are MNHNS and SASEGT. Trimming took 5 bases from V and 4 from J, leaving 9 bases between them. The CDR3 runs to 13 residues. This CDR3 reads CASSQSGNQPQHF. The CDR3 DNA is TGTGCCAGCAGTCAATCAGGGAATCAGCCCCAGCATTTT.